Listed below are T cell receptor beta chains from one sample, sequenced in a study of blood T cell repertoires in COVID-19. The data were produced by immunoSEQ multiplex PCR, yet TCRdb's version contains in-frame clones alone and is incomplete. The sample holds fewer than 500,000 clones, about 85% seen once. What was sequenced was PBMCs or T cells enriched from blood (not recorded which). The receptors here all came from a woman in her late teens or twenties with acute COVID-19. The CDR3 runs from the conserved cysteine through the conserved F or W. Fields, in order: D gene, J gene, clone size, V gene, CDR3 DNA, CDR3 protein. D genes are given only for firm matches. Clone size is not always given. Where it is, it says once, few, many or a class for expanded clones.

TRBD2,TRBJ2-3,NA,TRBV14,TGTGCCAGCAGCCCCTGGGGAAGCGGGAGGGCAAAAGATACGCAGTATTTT,CASSPWGSGRAKDTQYF
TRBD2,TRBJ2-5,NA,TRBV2,TGTGCCAGCAGGGGGGGGACTAGCGGTAAAGAGACCCAGTACTTC,CASRGGTSGKETQYF
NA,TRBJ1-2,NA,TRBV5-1,TGCGCCAGCAGCTTGGAGTCAGGGCCGGGCTACACCTTC,CASSLESGPGYTF
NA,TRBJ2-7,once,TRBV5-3,TGTGCCAGAAGCTTACCCGGACACGTCTTTCAGCAGTACTTC,CARSLPGHVFQQYF
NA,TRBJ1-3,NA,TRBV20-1,TGCAGTGCCGGCTCTGGAAACACCATATATTTT,CSAGSGNTIYF
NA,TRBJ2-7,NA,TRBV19,TGTGCCAGTAGTATAGAGTCTGGAGGGTCAAACTACGAGCAGTACTTC,CASSIESGGSNYEQYF
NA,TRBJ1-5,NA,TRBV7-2,TGTGCCAGCAGCTTAAATTTTAAGCCCCAGCATTTT,CASSLNFKPQHF
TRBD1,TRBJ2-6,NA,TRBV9,TGTGCCAGCAGCGCCCGACAGGGTTCAGGGGCCAACGTCCTGACTTTC,CASSARQGSGANVLTF
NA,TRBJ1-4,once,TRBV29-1,TGCAGCGTTGAGGCAGCGCACACAAATGAAAAACTGTTTTTT,CSVEAAHTNEKLFF
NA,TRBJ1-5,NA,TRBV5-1,TGCGCCAGCCAGTGGCAGGGGATTAGCAATCAGCCCCAGCATTTT,CASQWQGISNQPQHF
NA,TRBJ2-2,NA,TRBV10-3,TGTGCCATCAGAGACCCCAGGGGCTTCAAAAACACCGGGGAGCTGTTTTTT,CAIRDPRGFKNTGELFF
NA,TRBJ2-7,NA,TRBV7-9,TGTGCCAGCAGCTTTTCCAGGGGCCCCTCCTACGAGCAGTACTTC,CASSFSRGPSYEQYF
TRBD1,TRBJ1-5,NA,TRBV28,TGTGCCAGCAGTTCGGCCGGACAGGGCAGCAATCAGCCCCAGCATTTT,CASSSAGQGSNQPQHF
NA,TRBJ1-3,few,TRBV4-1,TGCGCCAGCAGGGATTCGATGGGCCCTGGAAACACCATATATTTT,CASRDSMGPGNTIYF
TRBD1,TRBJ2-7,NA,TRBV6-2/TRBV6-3,TGTGCCAGCAGTTACTCGGGAAGGGGGCGCGGGGAGCAGTACTTC,CASSYSGRGRGEQYF
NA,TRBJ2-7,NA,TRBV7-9,TGTGCCAGCAGCTTAGGGCTGAAGCAGTACTTC,CASSLGLKQYF
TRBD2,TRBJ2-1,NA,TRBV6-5,TGTGCCAGCAGTAACCCGGGGGGGCATCGAAATGAGCAGTTCTTC,CASSNPGGHRNEQFF
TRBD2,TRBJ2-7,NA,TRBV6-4,TGTGCCAGCAGCTACAATAGCGGGAGGGCCGGCTACGAGCAGTACTTC,CASSYNSGRAGYEQYF
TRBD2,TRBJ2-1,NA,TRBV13,TGTGCCAGCAGCCTGGGGACTAGCGGGACCTACAATGAGCAGTTCTTC,CASSLGTSGTYNEQFF
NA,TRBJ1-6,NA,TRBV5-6,TGTGCCAGCAGCTTGCTGTGGGGGCAGGGGTTCAATTCACCCCTCCACTTT,CASSLLWGQGFNSPLHF
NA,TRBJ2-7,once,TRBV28,TGTGCCAGCAGTCCCCCCGAGGGCGAGCAGTACTTC,CASSPPEGEQYF
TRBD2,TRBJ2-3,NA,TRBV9,TGTGCCAGCAGCGTACTAGCGGGAGGCACAGATACGCAGTATTTT,CASSVLAGGTDTQYF
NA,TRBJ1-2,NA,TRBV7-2,TGTGCCAGCAGCTTAACACTATCGAGCTACACCTTC,CASSLTLSSYTF
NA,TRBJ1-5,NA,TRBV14,TGTGCCAGCAGCCAATCGAGCACCAATCAGCCCCAGCATTTT,CASSQSSTNQPQHF
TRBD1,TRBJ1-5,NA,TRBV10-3,TGTGCCACCACAGGGGCCTTGAATCAGCCCCAGCATTTT,CATTGALNQPQHF
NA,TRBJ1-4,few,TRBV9,TGTGCCAGCAGCGTAGATGTCGGGTTTGAAAAACTGTTTTTT,CASSVDVGFEKLFF
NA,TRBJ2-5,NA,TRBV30,TGTGCCTGGCTCGGTAGGGGCCAAGAGACCCAGTACTTC,CAWLGRGQETQYF
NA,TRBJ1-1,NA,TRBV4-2,TGTGCCAGCAGCCAAGCTAAGGGGCCCACTGAAGCTTTCTTT,CASSQAKGPTEAFF
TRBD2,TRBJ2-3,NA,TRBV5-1,TGCGCCAGCAGCCGGGGGGAACCCACAGATACGCAGTATTTT,CASSRGEPTDTQYF
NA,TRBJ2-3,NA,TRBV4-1,TGCGCCAGCAGCCATCGTTACCCCGGCGGGGTCACAGATACGCAGTATTTT,CASSHRYPGGVTDTQYF
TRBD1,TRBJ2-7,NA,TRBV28,TGTGCCAGCAGTTTATCCCCGGACAGGCCTGCCTACGAGCAGTACTTC,CASSLSPDRPAYEQYF
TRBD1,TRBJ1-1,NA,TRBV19,TGTGCCAGTAGTAGTACAGGGGACACTGAAGCTTTCTTT,CASSSTGDTEAFF
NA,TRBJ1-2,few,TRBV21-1,TGTGCCAGCAGCAGTAGGAGGGACTCATCATATGGCTACACCTTC,CASSSRRDSSYGYTF
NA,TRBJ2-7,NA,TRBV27,TGTGCCAGCACCTTGACAGGATCCTACGAGCAGTACTTC,CASTLTGSYEQYF
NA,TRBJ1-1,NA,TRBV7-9,TGTGCCAGCAGCCGAGCGAACACTGAAGCTTTCTTT,CASSRANTEAFF
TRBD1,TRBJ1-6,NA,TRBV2,TGTGCCAGCCTAACCTGGGACAGCAGAAATTCACCCCTCCACTTT,CASLTWDSRNSPLHF
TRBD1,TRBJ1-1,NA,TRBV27,TGTGCCAGCAGTTCATGGGGACAGGGCAGCGTAGCTTTCTTT,CASSSWGQGSVAFF
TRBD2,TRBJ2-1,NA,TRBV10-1,TGCGCCAGCAGTGAGAAGGTTGCCCAGCGGGGGGCGAATGAGCAGTTCTTC,CASSEKVAQRGANEQFF
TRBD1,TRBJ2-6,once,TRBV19,TGTGCCAGTACGCCTCAGGGGGCGGCTGGGGCCAACGTCCTGACTTTC,CASTPQGAAGANVLTF
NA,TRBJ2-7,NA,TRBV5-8,TGTGCCAGCAGCTTGGCGGGAACCTTCTCCTACGAGCAGTACTTC,CASSLAGTFSYEQYF
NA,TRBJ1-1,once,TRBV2,TGTGCCAGCAGTAAACAGGTTGAAGCTTTCTTT,CASSKQVEAFF
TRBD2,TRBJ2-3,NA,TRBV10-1,TGCGCCAGCAGTGAGTTGAGCGGGGCCCTCACAGATACGCAGTATTTT,CASSELSGALTDTQYF
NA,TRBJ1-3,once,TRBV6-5,TGTGCCAGCAGTTCAGGAAGCTCTGGAAACACCATATATTTT,CASSSGSSGNTIYF
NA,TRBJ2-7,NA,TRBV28,TGTGCCAGCAGTTTGGTCCGGGAACTCTACGAGCAGTACTTC,CASSLVRELYEQYF
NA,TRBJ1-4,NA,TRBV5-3,TGTGCCAGAAGCTCCTTCCGGGGAAGGGTTTATGAAAAACTGTTTTTT,CARSSFRGRVYEKLFF
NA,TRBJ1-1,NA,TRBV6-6,TGTGCCAGCAGTTACGATGGAGTTAAGAGGGCTTTCTTT,CASSYDGVKRAFF
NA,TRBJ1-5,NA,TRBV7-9,TGTGCCAGCAGCTTAGGGTACACAGGGAAGGAACAGCCCCAGCATTTT,CASSLGYTGKEQPQHF
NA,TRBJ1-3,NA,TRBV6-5,TGTGCCAGCTGCCAGGCCTCTGGAAACACCATATATTTT,CASCQASGNTIYF
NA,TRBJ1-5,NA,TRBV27,TGTGCCAGCAGTTCGACATTTTATCAGCCCCAGCATTTT,CASSSTFYQPQHF
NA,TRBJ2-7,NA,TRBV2,TGTGCCAGCAGTCGATTTTGGGCCCGGAACGAGCAGTACTTC,CASSRFWARNEQYF
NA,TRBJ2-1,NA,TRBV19,TGTGCCAGTAAGGGGGAGTCGGGTTATGAGCAGTTCTTC,CASKGESGYEQFF
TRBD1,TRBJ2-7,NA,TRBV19,TGTGCCAGTACCGAATCAGGCAGGGGGCCTTACGAGCAGTACTTC,CASTESGRGPYEQYF
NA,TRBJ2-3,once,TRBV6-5,TGTGCCAGCAGTTACTCGCGAGATACGCAGTATTTT,CASSYSRDTQYF
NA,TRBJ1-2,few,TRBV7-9,TGTGCCAGCAGCTTAAACGCAGGGGGCTACACCTTC,CASSLNAGGYTF
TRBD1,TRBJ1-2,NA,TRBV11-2,TGTGCCAGCAGCCCAGGGGGCAGCGCCTATGGCTACACCTTC,CASSPGGSAYGYTF